This T cell receptor beta chain was identified in a study of cytomegalovirus exposure and HLA in healthy donors. CDR1 and CDR2 from the germline V gene are MNHEY and SVGAGI. V was cut by 5 bases and J by 6 bases, with 10 bases left in between. This CDR3 spans 12 amino acids. The study ran its PCR with 60 Vbeta and 13 Jbeta primers. TCRdb's table, derived via immunoSEQ multiplex PCR, lists solely in-frame clones and lacks some. The table lists roughly 200,000 clones, around 80% of them singletons. V and J are TRBV6-5 and TRBJ1-1; D uncertain. This clonotype originated in a young woman in good health and CMV-seronegative. The sequenced sample was PBMCs. This CDR3 is CASSLAGPEAFF. The CDR3 region has the DNA TGTGCCAGCAGTCTGGCAGGCCCTGAAGCTTTCTTT.